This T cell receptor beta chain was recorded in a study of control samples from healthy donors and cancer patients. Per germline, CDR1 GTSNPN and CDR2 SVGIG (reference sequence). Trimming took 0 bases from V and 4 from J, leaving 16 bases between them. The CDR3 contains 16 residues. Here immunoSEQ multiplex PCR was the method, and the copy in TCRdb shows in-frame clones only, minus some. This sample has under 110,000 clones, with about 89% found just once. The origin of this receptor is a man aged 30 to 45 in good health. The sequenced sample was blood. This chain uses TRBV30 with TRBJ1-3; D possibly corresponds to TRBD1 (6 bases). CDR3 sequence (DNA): TGTGCCTGGAGTGTACCCGGGACACCGGGGGGAAACACCATATATTTT. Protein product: CAWSVPGTPGGNTIYF.